The 12 T cell receptor beta chains below were found in one sample sequenced in a study of T cell repertoires in cytomegalovirus infection. One entry per CDR3 protein, called by TCRdb with MiXCR from the reads. This repertoire shows hundreds of thousands of distinct CDR3 sequences, around a third found once; its top ten account for around a sixth. For these receptors, no antigen is known. The sample consisted of cultured PBMCs, taken from culture after CMV antigen stimulation. These TCRs come from a human donor in good health (CMV status not recorded). Some clones in this sample may be carry-over from other donors' samples.

The chain recombines TRBV12-3 or TRBV12-4 with TRBJ2-6; 10 bases agree with TRBD1. V shed 6 bases and J 0 bases; nucleotides not matched to a gene: 8. This CDR3 comprises 18 residues. The CDR3, as DNA: TGTGCCAGCAGATACGGACAGGGGGGAGCCTCTGGGGCCAACGTCCTGACTTTC. Translated, it gives CASRYGQGGASGANVLTF.

This clonotype occurred a few times. The genes are TRBV4-3 and TRBJ1-1; possible D gene TRBD1, 6 bases. CDR1 and CDR2 (germline): LGHNA, YSLEER. The V end lost 2 bases, the J end lost 1 base, and 8 bases lay between the germline ends. The CDR3 length is 14 residues. The CDR3 reads CASSQPGQNTEAFF. CDR3 nucleotide sequence: TGCGCCAGCAGCCAACCGGGACAGAACACTGAAGCTTTCTTT.

The rearrangement links TRBV19 to TRBJ2-1; D remains ambiguous. Germline loops: CDR1 LNHDA, CDR2 SQIVND (reference sequence). With 3 bases removed from V and 7 bases from J, the gap between germline ends came to 13 bases. The CDR3 runs to 14 residues. The CDR3 region is CASSIGLVKNEQFF. The CDR3 DNA sequence: TGTGCCAGTAGTATCGGGCTAGTGAAGAATGAGCAGTTCTTC. The full variable domain, rest sourced from reference TRBV19 and TRBJ2-1, is DGGITQSPKYLFRKEGQNVTLSCEQNLNHDAMYWYRQDPGQGLRLIYYSQIVNDFQKGDIAEGYSVSREKKESFPLTVTSAQKNPTAFYLCASSIGLVKNEQFFGPGTRLTVL.

Concerning this clonotype: Its ends do not fully match the called genes, so a read error is possible. The gene calls are TRBV27 and TRBJ2-7; TRBD2 is a possible D gene (6 bases). CDR1 and CDR2 (germline): MNHEY, SMNVEV (reference sequence). CDR3 length: 13 residues. In DNA, the CDR3 is TGTCCCAGCAGCCACCGGGGGAGCTACGAGCAGTACTTC. Its protein is CPSSHRGSYEQYF.

The J gene is TRBJ2-6, the V gene TRBV12-3 or TRBV12-4; 7 bases are shared with TRBD1. The CDR3 length is 18 residues. V was pared by 6 bases and J by 0 bases, with 11 bases of the junction left unmatched. The CDR3 DNA is TGTGCCAGCAGCCTAGGACAGGCCCCTTTCTCTGGGGCCAACGTCCTGACTTTC. Translating it yields CASSLGQAPFSGANVLTF.

The chain joins TRBV19 to TRBJ2-1; 9 nucleotides agree with TRBD2. This CDR3 is built from 15 residues. V lost 7 bases to trimming and J lost 4 bases; unmatched junction nucleotides: 8. Germline V lookup: CDR1 LNHDA, CDR2 SQIVND (reference sequence). The CDR3 DNA reads as TGTGCCAGTACTATGACTAGCGGCGAATACAATGAGCAGTTCTTC. It specifies CASTMTSGEYNEQFF.

The DNA of the CDR3 is TGTGCCAGTACCCCCGGACTAGCGGGAAACAATGAGCAGTTCTTC. It translates to CASTPGLAGNNEQFF. The chain combines TRBV19 with TRBJ2-1; 12 bases fit TRBD2. The CDR3 has 15 residues. Germline CDR1 is LNHDA and CDR2 is SQIVND (reference sequence). V lost 7 bases, J lost 5 bases, and 6 bases stayed unmatched.

This clonotype occurred many times. The CDR3 region has the DNA TGTGCCATCAGAGACGGGAGTAGGGTCTATGAGCAGTTCTTC. This encodes CAIRDGSRVYEQFF. V and J are TRBV10-3 and TRBJ2-1; D possibly corresponds to TRBD2 (6 bases). CDR3 length: 14 amino acids. The V and J ends lost 6 bases and 8 bases respectively, with 17 bases between them. Germline CDR1 and CDR2: ENHRY and SYGVKD.

This clonotype was counted between two and nine times. V and J are TRBV7-2 and TRBJ2-7; a possible D gene is TRBD2 (6 bases). Trimming pared 5 bases from V and 3 bases from J, leaving 14 bases between. This CDR3 has 14 amino acids. From germline, CDR1 is SGHTA and CDR2 FQGNSA. This CDR3 is CASSGGAALYEQYV. The CDR3 DNA reads as TGTGCCAGCAGCGGAGGGGCGGCTCTCTACGAGCAGTACGTC.

The genes are TRBV2 and TRBJ2-3; D not certain. Germline V gene lookup returns CDR1 SNHLY and CDR2 FYNNEI. The CDR3 totals 14 residues. V gave up 1 base and J gave up 4 bases, with 9 bases separating them. The CDR3 spells CASSEVRQPDTQYF. The CDR3 DNA follows: TGTGCCAGCAGTGAAGTGCGGCAGCCAGATACGCAGTATTTT. The full variable domain, in which reference TRBV2 and TRBJ2-3 provide the parts outside the CDR3, is EPEVTQTPSHQVTQMGQEVILRCVPISNHLYFYWYRQILGQKVEFLVSFYNNEISEKSEIFDDQFSVERPDGSNFTLKIRSTKLEDSAMYFCASSEVRQPDTQYFGPGTRLTVL.

This clonotype was seen ten or more times. The V call is TRBV7-4, the J call TRBJ2-1, with 13 bases identical to TRBD2. The J segment lost 7 bases and the V segment lost 4 bases, leaving 16 bases of the junction unmatched. The germline V gene has CDR1 SGHVT and CDR2 SQSDAQ. The CDR3 has 19 residues. Here the CDR3 reads CASSSPSGTSGARDNEQFF. CDR3 DNA: TGTGCCAGCAGCTCCCCGTCCGGGACTAGCGGGGCCCGGGATAATGAGCAGTTCTTC.

The V gene is TRBV10-3, the J gene TRBJ1-2; D gene ambiguous. The CDR3 runs 14 residues. V shed 4 bases and J shed 6 bases, with 15 bases lying between them. Germline V gene data show CDR1 as ENHRY and CDR2 as SYGVKD. Written as DNA, the CDR3 is TGTGCCATCAGTGGGCGACGGGGTCAGGATGGCTACACCTTC. Translated, it gives CAISGRRGQDGYTF.